Given below is one T cell receptor (beta chain) in context. The sample belongs to a study of OX40 agonist ivuxolimab in advanced cancers. TCRdb's copy holds only in-frame clones and misses some; the assay was immunoSEQ multiplex PCR. Of roughly 66,000 clones listed, approximately 80% are singletons. Germline loops: CDR1 SGHNT, CDR2 YYREEE (reference sequence). V lost 4 bases and J 5 bases, leaving 6 bases between the germline ends. The CDR3 totals 12 residues. Blood sampling took place at baseline, cycle 4 day 1, and cycle 7 day 1. This sample comprised CD4+ or CD8+ T cells sorted from blood, obtained in a trial of the OX40 agonist ivuxolimab. The TCR was taken from an adult with an advanced solid tumor such as melanoma, head and neck, liver or kidney cancer. The V gene is TRBV5-4, the J gene TRBJ1-4; D not certain. CDR3 nucleotides: TGTGCCAGCAGCAACAGCAATGAAAAACTGTTTTTT. It is translated as CASSNSNEKLFF.